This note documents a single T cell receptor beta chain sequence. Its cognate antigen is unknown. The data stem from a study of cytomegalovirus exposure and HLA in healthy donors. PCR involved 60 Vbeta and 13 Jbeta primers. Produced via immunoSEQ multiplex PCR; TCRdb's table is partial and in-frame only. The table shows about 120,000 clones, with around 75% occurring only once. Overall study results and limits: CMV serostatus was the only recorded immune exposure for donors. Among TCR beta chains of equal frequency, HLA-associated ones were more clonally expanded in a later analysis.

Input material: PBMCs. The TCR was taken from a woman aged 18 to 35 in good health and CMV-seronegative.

CDR3 loop: CASSGLGAHSYNEQFF. The CDR3, as DNA: TGTGCCAGCAGCGGCCTAGGGGCCCACTCCTACAATGAGCAGTTCTTC. V is TRBV2 and J is TRBJ2-1; D is perhaps TRBD1 (5 bases). V was trimmed by 6 bases and J by 0 bases, leaving 15 bases between them. This CDR3 has 16 amino acids. Germline V gene data show CDR1 as SNHLY and CDR2 as FYNNEI.